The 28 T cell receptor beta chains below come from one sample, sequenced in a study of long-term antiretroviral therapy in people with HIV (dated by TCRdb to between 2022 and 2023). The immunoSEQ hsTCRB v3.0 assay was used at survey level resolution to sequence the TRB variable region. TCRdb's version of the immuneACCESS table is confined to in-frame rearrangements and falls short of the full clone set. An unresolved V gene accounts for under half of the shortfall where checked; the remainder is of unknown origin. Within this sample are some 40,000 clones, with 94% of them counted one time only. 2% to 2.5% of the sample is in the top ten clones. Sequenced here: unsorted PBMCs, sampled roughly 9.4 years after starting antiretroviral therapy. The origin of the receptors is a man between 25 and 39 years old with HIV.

The CDR3 spells CASSLHGTSGVEQFF. DNA of the CDR3: TGTGCCAGCAGCTTACACGGGACTAGCGGGGTGGAGCAGTTCTTC. V gene TRBV7-9 combines with J gene TRBJ2-1; the match to TRBD2 covers 13 bases. There are 15 residues in the CDR3. The J segment lost 10 bases and the V segment lost 2 bases, leaving 5 bases of the junction unmatched. Germline assignment: CDR1 SEHNR and CDR2 FQNEAQ (reference sequence).

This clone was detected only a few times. The DNA for the CDR3 is TGCAGCGTTGGGGGAAGGACTAGCACAGATACGCAGTATTTT. It codes for CSVGGRTSTDTQYF. The chain combines TRBV29-1 with TRBJ2-3, with D possibly TRBD2 on 5 matching bases. Germline CDR1 SQVTM, CDR2 ANQGSEA. V gave up 4 bases and J gave up 0 bases, with 11 bases separating them. The CDR3 has 14 residues.

CDR3 in amino acids: CASSLIGQGNNEQFF. The CDR3 DNA reads as TGTGCCAGCAGTTTAATTGGACAGGGAAACAATGAGCAGTTCTTC. The V gene is TRBV27, the J gene TRBJ2-1; 8 positions match TRBD1. Per germline, CDR1 MNHEY and CDR2 SMNVEV (reference sequence). The V segment lost 2 bases and the J segment 5 bases; nucleotides outside the gene matches: 5. This CDR3 comprises 15 residues.

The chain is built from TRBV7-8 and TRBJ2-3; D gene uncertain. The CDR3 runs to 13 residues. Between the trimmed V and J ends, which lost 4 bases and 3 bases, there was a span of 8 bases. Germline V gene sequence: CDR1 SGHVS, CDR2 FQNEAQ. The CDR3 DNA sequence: TGTGCCAGCAGCTCTGTCCAAACAGATACGCAGTATTTT. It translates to CASSSVQTDTQYF.

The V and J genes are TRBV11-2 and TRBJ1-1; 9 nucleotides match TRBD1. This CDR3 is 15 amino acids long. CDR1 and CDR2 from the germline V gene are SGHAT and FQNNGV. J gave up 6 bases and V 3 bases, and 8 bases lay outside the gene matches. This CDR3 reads CASSFPGQGRAEAFF. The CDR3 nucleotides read TGTGCCAGCAGCTTCCCGGGACAGGGAAGGGCTGAAGCTTTCTTT.

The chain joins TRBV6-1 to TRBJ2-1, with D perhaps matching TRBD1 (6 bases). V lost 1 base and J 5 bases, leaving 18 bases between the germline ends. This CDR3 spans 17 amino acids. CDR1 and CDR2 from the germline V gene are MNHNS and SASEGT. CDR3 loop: CASSEEVNRRQDNEQFF. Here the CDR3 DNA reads TGTGCCAGCAGTGAAGAAGTCAACCGAAGACAGGACAATGAGCAGTTCTTC.

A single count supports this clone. The CDR3 loop reads CASSPRLLGRAGELFF. DNA for the CDR3: TGTGCCAGCTCACCACGACTACTAGGGCGCGCCGGGGAGCTGTTTTTT. V usage is TRBV18 and J usage is TRBJ2-2; possible D gene TRBD2, 5 bases. V was pared by 1 base and J by 6 bases, with 15 bases between. The CDR3 is made up of 16 amino acids. The germline V gene encodes CDR1 KGHSH and CDR2 LQKENI.

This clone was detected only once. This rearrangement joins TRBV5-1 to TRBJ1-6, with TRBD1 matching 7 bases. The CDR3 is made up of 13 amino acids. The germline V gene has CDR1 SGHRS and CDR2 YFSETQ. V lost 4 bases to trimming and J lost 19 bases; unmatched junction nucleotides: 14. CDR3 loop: CASSLNTGQDWHF. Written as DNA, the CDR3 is TGCGCCAGCAGCCTAAACACCGGACAGGACTGGCACTTT. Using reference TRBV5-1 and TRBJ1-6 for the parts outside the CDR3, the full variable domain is KAGVTQTPRYLIKTRGQQVTLSCSPISGHRSVSWYQQTPGQGLQFLFEYFSETQRNKGNFPGRFSGRQFSNSRSEMNVSTLELGDSALYLCASSLNTGQDWHFGNGTRLTVT.

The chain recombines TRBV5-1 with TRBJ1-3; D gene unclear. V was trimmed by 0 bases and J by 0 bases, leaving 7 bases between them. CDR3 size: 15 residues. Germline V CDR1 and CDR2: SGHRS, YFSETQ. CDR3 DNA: TGCGCCAGCAGCTTGGGGTCAGGCTCTGGAAACACCATATATTTT. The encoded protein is CASSLGSGSGNTIYF.

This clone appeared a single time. The CDR3 region is CASTGEGKRQFF. The CDR3 bases are TGTGCCAGCACCGGGGAGGGAAAAAGGCAGTTCTTC. J is TRBJ2-1 and V is TRBV25-1; 7 nucleotides line up with TRBD2. The CDR3 has 12 amino acids. After removal of 7 bases from V and 12 bases from J, the junction contained 9 bases not matched to a gene. The germline V gene has CDR1 MGHDK and CDR2 SYGVNS.

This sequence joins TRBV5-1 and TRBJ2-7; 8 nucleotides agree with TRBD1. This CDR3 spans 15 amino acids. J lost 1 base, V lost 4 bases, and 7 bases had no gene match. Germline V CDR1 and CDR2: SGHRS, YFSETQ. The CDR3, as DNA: TGCGCCAGCAGCGTACAGGGGGTAAGGTCCTACGAGCAGTACTTC. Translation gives CASSVQGVRSYEQYF.

The CDR3 DNA follows: TGTGCCAGCAGTGATAGGCAGGGGGCCTCTGGAAACACCATATATTTT. Translating it yields CASSDRQGASGNTIYF. The V and J genes are TRBV6-1 and TRBJ1-3; the match to TRBD1 covers 8 bases. The V gene end was trimmed by 3 bases and the J gene end by 0 bases; junction bases not matched to a gene: 4. This CDR3 has 16 amino acids. CDR1 MNHNS and CDR2 SASEGT come from the germline V gene.

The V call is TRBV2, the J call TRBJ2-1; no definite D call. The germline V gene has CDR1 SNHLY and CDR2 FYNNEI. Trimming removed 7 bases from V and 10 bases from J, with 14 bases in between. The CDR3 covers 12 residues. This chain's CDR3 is CASIRKAAEQFF. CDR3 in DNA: TGTGCCAGCATTCGTAAGGCGGCAGAGCAGTTCTTC.

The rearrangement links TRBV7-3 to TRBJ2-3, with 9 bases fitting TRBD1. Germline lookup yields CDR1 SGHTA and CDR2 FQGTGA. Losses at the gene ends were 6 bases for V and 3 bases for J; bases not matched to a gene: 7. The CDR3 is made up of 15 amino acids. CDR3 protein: CASSHRGRTTDTQYF. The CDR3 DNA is TGTGCCAGCAGTCACAGGGGGCGCACGACAGATACGCAGTATTTT.

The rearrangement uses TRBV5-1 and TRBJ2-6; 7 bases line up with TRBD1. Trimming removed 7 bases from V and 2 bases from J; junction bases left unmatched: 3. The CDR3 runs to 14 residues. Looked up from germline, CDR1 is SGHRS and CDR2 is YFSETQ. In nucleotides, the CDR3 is TGCGCCAGCCAACAGGGGACTGGGGCCAACGTCCTGACTTTC. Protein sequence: CASQQGTGANVLTF.

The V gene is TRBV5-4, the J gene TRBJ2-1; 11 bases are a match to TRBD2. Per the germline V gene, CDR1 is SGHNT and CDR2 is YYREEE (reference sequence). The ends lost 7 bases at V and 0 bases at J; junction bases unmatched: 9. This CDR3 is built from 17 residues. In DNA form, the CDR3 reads TGTGCCAGCCGTACTAGCGGGGGTCTCCTCTCCTACAATGAGCAGTTCTTC. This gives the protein CASRTSGGLLSYNEQFF. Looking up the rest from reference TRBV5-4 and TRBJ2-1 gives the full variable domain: ETGVTQSPTHLIKTRGQQVTLRCSSQSGHNTVSWYQQALGQGPQFIFQYYREEENGRGNFPPRFSGLQFPNYSSELNVNALELDDSALYLCASRTSGGLLSYNEQFFGPGTRLTVL.

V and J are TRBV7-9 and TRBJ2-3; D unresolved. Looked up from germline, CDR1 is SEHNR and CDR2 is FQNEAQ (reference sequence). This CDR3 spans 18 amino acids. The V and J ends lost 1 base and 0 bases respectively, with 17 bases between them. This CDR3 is CASSLGGRVFSSTDTQYF. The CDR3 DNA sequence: TGTGCCAGCAGCTTAGGGGGTAGGGTCTTTTCCAGCACAGATACGCAGTATTTT.

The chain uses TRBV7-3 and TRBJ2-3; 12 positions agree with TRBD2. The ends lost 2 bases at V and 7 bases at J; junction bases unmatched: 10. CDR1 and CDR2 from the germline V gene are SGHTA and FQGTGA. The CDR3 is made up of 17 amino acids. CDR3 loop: CASSLGASGGADYTQYF. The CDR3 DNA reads TGTGCCAGCAGCTTAGGAGCTAGCGGGGGGGCAGATTATACGCAGTATTTT.

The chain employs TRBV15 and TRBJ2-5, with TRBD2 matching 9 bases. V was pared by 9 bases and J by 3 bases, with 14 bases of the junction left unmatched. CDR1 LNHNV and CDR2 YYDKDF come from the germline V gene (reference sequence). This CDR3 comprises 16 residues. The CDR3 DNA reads TGTGCCACTGCAGCGGGGGGCCGGATAAGAAAAGAGACCCAGTACTTC. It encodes CATAAGGRIRKETQYF.

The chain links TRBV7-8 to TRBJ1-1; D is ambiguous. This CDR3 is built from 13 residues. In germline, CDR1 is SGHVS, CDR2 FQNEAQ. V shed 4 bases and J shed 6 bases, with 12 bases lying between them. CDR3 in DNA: TGTGCCAGCAGCTCCCCTTTTCCGCCTGAAGCTTTCTTT. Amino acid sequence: CASSSPFPPEAFF.

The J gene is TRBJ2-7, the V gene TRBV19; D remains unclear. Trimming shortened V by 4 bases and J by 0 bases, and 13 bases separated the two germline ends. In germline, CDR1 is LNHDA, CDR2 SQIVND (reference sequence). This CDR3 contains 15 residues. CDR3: CASSNARTTSYEQYF. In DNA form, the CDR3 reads TGTGCCAGTAGTAACGCCCGGACGACCTCCTACGAGCAGTACTTC.

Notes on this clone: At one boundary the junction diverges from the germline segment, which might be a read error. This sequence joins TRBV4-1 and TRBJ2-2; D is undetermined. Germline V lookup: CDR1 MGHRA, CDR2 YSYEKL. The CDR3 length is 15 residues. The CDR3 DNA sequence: TGCGCCAGCACCCAACTACCGTTGAACACCGGGGAGCTGTTTTTT. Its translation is CASTQLPLNTGELFF.

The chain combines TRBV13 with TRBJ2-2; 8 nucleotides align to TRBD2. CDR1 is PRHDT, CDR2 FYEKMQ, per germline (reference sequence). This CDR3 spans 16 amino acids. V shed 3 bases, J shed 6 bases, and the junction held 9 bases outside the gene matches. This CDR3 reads CASSLSRGGSAGELFF. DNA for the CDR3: TGTGCCAGCAGCTTGTCCCGGGGGGGATCCGCCGGGGAGCTGTTTTTT. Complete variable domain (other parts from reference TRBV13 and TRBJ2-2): AAGVIQSPRHLIKEKRETATLKCYPIPRHDTVYWYQQGPGQDPQFLISFYEKMQSDKGSIPDRFSAQQFSDYHSELNMSSLELGDSALYFCASSLSRGGSAGELFFGEGSRLTVL.

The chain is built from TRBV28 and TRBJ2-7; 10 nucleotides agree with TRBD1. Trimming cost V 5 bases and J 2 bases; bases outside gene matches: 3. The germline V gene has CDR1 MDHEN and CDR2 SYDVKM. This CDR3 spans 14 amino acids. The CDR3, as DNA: TGTGCCAGCAGTAAGGGACAGGGGACCTACGAGCAGTACGTC. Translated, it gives CASSKGQGTYEQYV.

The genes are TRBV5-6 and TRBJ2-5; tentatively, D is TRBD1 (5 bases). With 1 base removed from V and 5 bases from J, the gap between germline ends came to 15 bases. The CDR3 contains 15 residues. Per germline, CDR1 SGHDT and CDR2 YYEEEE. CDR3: CASSLWPGNGETQYF. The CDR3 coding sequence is TGTGCCAGCAGCTTGTGGCCAGGGAATGGGGAGACCCAGTACTTC.

The CDR3 bases are TGTGCCACCAGCAGAAACAGGGGGCAGGGGTATGGCTACACCTTC. Amino acids: CATSRNRGQGYGYTF. The chain uses TRBV15 and TRBJ1-2, with 9 nucleotides matching TRBD1. Germline-derived CDR1 and CDR2 are LNHNV and YYDKDF (reference sequence). V shed 2 bases and J 5 bases; nucleotides not matched to a gene: 6. The CDR3 runs 15 residues.

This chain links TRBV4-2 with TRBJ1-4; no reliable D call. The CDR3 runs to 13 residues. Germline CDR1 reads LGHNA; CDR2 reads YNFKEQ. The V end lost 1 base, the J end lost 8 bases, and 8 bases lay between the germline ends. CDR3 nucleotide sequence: TGTGCCAGCAGCCAAGCAGAAGAAGAAAAACTGTTTTTT. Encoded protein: CASSQAEEEKLFF.

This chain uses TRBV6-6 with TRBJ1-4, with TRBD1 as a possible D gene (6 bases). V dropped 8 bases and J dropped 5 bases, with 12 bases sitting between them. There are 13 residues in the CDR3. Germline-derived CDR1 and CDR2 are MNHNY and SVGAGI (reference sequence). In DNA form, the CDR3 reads TGTGCCAGCGCGGGGGGCGCGAATGAAAAACTGTTTTTT. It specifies CASAGGANEKLFF.